The clone carrying this T cell receptor beta chain has a handful of counts. The antigen remains unidentified. These data come from a study of T-cell memory formation after mild COVID-19. For the study at large: Among the donors, TCR clusters were largely specific to each donor. Notes on the study in general: Shrinking CD4+ clones were chiefly CM and EM; CD8+ ones were chiefly EMRA. Second-wave clones with a day 37 peak had unconfirmed SARS-CoV-2 specificity. While clones contracting from day 15 to 85 were balanced between CD4 and CD8, later expanders leaned CD4+.

One entry per CDR3 protein results from TCRdb running MiXCR on the 5' RACE reads. The sample contains fewer than 400,000 distinct CDR3 sequences, roughly 15% of which appear only once. Germline lookup yields CDR1 SGHNT and CDR2 YYREEE (reference sequence). The ends were cut back, 3 bases at V and 6 bases at J, with 12 bases in the middle. This CDR3 has 13 residues. This chain links TRBV5-4 with TRBJ1-2; tentative D call: TRBD1 (5 bases). Sequencing was carried out using PBMCs or a T cell subset sorted from them (not recorded which). The TCR sequence derives from a man younger than 30 who had mild COVID-19 (a few samples of this study predate the infection). Cell type and time point are not known. CDR3 DNA sequence: TGTGCCAGCAGCTGGGAGGCGGGGGATGGCTACACCTTC. Protein product: CASSWEAGDGYTF.